The next 23 T cell receptor beta chains were all read from a single sample in a study of T cell repertoires in aging, cancer and after chemotherapy. Amplification of TCR beta used genomic DNA extracted from peripheral blood. Rearranged V-D-J TRB sequences were amplified with a mixed TRB-A/B primer pool. TCRdb used MiXCR to reprocess the multiplex PCR reads, holding one entry per CDR3 protein. Here the sample spans under 15,000 distinct CDR3 sequences, less than 30% being singletons. Sequenced material: blood. These TCRs come from a human donor in good health.

This clonotype has at least ten counts. The chain uses TRBV6-5 and TRBJ1-6; D remains ambiguous. Germline CDR1 and CDR2: MNHEY and SVGAGI. The CDR3 has 15 residues. Trimming cost V 2 bases and J 8 bases, with 13 bases left between them. In nucleotides, the CDR3 is TGTGCCAGCAGTTACCGACCCAGTGAGGATTCACCCCTCCACTTT. Amino acid sequence: CASSYRPSEDSPLHF.

This sequence joins TRBV7-2 and TRBJ2-2, with D uncertain. Germline V CDR1 and CDR2: SGHTA, FQGNSA. The CDR3 has 14 residues. V lost 5 bases and J lost 4, with 11 bases in between. The CDR3 DNA is TGTGCCAGCAGCCCCTGGCCATTCACCGGGGAGCTGTTTTTT. Amino acid sequence: CASSPWPFTGELFF. Combining the CDR3 with reference TRBV7-2 and TRBJ2-2 gives the whole variable domain GAGVSQSPSNKVTEKGKDVELRCDPISGHTALYWYRQSLGQGLEFLIYFQGNSAPDKSGLPSDRFSAERTGGSVSTLTIQRTQQEDSAVYLCASSPWPFTGELFFGEGSRLTVL.

The chain couples TRBV6-5 to TRBJ1-1; 9 bases match TRBD1. The trim removed 2 bases at V and 4 bases at J, leaving 5 bases unmatched. The CDR3 covers 15 residues. Germline lookup yields CDR1 MNHEY and CDR2 SVGAGI. CDR3 residues: CASSYGDRVGTEAFF. CDR3 DNA sequence: TGTGCCAGCAGTTACGGGGACAGGGTGGGCACTGAAGCTTTCTTT.

J is TRBJ1-1 and V is TRBV20-1, with D maybe TRBD1 (5 bases). The CDR3 totals 13 residues. The germline V gene has CDR1 DFQATT and CDR2 SNEGSKA (reference sequence). V lost 6 bases and J 0 bases, leaving 11 bases between the germline ends. The CDR3 is CSASGTVNTEAFF. The CDR3 nucleotides are TGCAGTGCCTCGGGGACGGTGAACACTGAAGCTTTCTTT.

This chain joins TRBV4-2 and TRBJ2-3; 9 nucleotides align to TRBD2. Germline lookup yields CDR1 LGHNA and CDR2 YNFKEQ. Unmatched junction bases numbered 9, after V lost 0 bases and J lost 5 bases. This CDR3 contains 17 residues. The CDR3 sequence is CASSQDESGGFGDTQYF. The CDR3 DNA reads TGTGCCAGCAGCCAAGATGAGAGCGGGGGGTTCGGAGATACGCAGTATTTT.

Concerning this clonotype itself: The junction does not match germline at one end; this may be a read error. The chain couples TRBV7-9 to TRBJ2-5; TRBD1 matches 9 bases. Germline-derived CDR1 and CDR2 are SEHNR and FQNEAQ (reference sequence). The CDR3 covers 15 residues. In nucleotides, the CDR3 is TGCGCCAGCAGCCGGAGCCGGGACAGGGAAGAGACCCAGTACTTC. Translated: CASSRSRDREETQYF.

This chain links TRBV12-3 or TRBV12-4 with TRBJ1-3; D uncertain. There are 11 residues in the CDR3. V was clipped by 8 bases and J by 2 bases, with 4 bases between them. CDR3 protein: CASGTGNTIYF. The CDR3 nucleotides are TGTGCCAGCGGGACTGGAAACACCATATATTTT.

This chain links TRBV20-1 with TRBJ1-1; D remains unclear. V was trimmed by 6 bases and J by 1 base, leaving 6 bases between them. Germline CDR1 reads DFQATT; CDR2 reads SNEGSKA (reference sequence). CDR3 length equals 11 residues. The CDR3 nucleotides read TGCAGTGCGTGGGGGAACACTGAAGCTTTCTTT. This translates into CSAWGNTEAFF.

This clonotype was found a few times. The CDR3 sequence is CASSQGTARSPQHF. CDR3 DNA: TGTGCCAGCAGCCAGGGGACTGCTAGGTCGCCCCAGCATTTT. The rearrangement joins TRBV6-5 to TRBJ1-5, with a weak D call TRBD1 (6 bases). Between the trimmed V and J ends, which lost 6 bases and 9 bases, there was a span of 18 bases. CDR1 and CDR2 from the germline V gene are MNHEY and SVGAGI. There are 14 residues in the CDR3.

This chain connects TRBV7-9 to TRBJ1-1; D is possibly TRBD1 (5 bases). Germline CDR1 is SEHNR and CDR2 is FQNEAQ (reference sequence). V dropped 8 bases and J dropped 4 bases, with 11 bases sitting between them. The CDR3 totals 12 residues. The CDR3 sequence: CASDGAGTEAFF. The CDR3, as DNA: TGTGCCAGCGATGGGGCAGGCACTGAAGCTTTCTTT.

This clonotype appeared a few times. This chain uses TRBV6-2 or TRBV6-3 with TRBJ2-7; D perhaps matches TRBD1 (6 bases). The length of the CDR3 is 18 residues. Per the germline V gene, CDR1 is MNHEY and CDR2 is SVGEGT. Trimming cost V 5 bases and J 4 bases, with 27 bases left between them. In DNA form, the CDR3 reads TGTGCCAGCAGTCGGGGACATCCAGTACCCTCCGATTCGTACGAGCAGTACTTC. Amino acid sequence: CASSRGHPVPSDSYEQYF.

The V and J genes are TRBV5-6 and TRBJ1-2; D may be TRBD1 (5 bases). Germline CDR1 is SGHDT and CDR2 is YYEEEE. V was shortened by 7 bases and J by 4 bases, with 8 bases between the two germline ends. The CDR3 is 11 amino acids. The CDR3 region is CASGGFYGYTF. The CDR3 nucleotides are TGTGCCAGCGGGGGGTTCTATGGCTACACCTTC. The full variable domain, rest sourced from reference TRBV5-6 and TRBJ1-2, is DAGVTQSPTHLIKTRGQQVTLRCSPKSGHDTVSWYQQALGQGPQFIFQYYEEEERQRGNFPDRFSGHQFPNYSSELNVNALLLGDSALYLCASGGFYGYTFGSGTRLTVV.

The rearrangement joins TRBV20-1 to TRBJ1-5; D uncertain. With 0 bases removed from V and 2 bases from J, the gap between germline ends came to 14 bases. The V gene's germline CDR1 is DFQATT and CDR2 SNEGSKA (reference sequence). The CDR3 totals 16 residues. CDR3: CSARDLDLGGNQPQHF. CDR3 in DNA: TGCAGTGCTAGAGATCTTGACCTCGGTGGCAATCAGCCCCAGCATTTT.

The chain links TRBV11-2 to TRBJ2-3; D may be TRBD1 (5 bases). From germline, CDR1 is SGHAT and CDR2 FQNNGV. The CDR3 has 14 amino acids. V lost 4 bases and J lost 5, with 13 bases in between. The CDR3 reads CASSSSGARDTQYF. The DNA of the CDR3 is TGTGCCAGCAGCTCCTCTGGGGCCAGAGATACGCAGTATTTT. Full variable domain (missing parts from reference TRBV11-2 and TRBJ2-3): EAGVAQSPRYKIIEKRQSVAFWCNPISGHATLYWYQQILGQGPKLLIQFQNNGVVDDSQLPKDRFSAERLKGVDSTLKIQPAKLEDSAVYLCASSSSGARDTQYFGPGTRLTVL.

This chain connects TRBV10-2 to TRBJ1-5; perhaps TRBD1 as D (5 bases). The V gene's germline CDR1 is WSHSY and CDR2 SAAADI. This CDR3 is built from 12 residues. Trimming stripped 8 bases from V and 3 bases from J, with 8 bases between. This CDR3 reads CASPGTNQPQHF. The CDR3 region has the DNA TGCGCCAGCCCAGGGACCAATCAGCCCCAGCATTTT.

This clonotype was recorded a few times. The rearrangement uses TRBV14 and TRBJ1-2, with unresolved D. This CDR3 spans 15 amino acids. V lost 0 bases, J lost 4 bases, and 12 bases lay in between. Germline V lookup: CDR1 SGHDN, CDR2 FVKESK. CDR3 nucleotide sequence: TGTGCCAGCAGCCAAGATCGCGGCCTTTTCTATGGCTACACCTTC. Translation: CASSQDRGLFYGYTF.

The chain is built from TRBV7-2 and TRBJ1-1, with D unresolved. The V end was cut by 1 base, the J end by 6 bases, with 6 bases between. From germline, CDR1 is SGHTA and CDR2 FQGNSA. The CDR3 covers 12 residues. As DNA, the CDR3 is TGTGCCAGCAGCTTAGATTCGGCTGAAGCTTTCTTT. Protein sequence: CASSLDSAEAFF.

V and J are TRBV6-5 and TRBJ1-5, with D possibly being TRBD1 (5 bases). From germline, CDR1 is MNHEY and CDR2 SVGAGI. The CDR3 is 15 amino acids. Trimming removed 7 bases at V and 8 bases at J, with 21 bases between. The CDR3 sequence: CASKPGGEDFEPQHF. As DNA, the CDR3 is TGTGCCAGCAAACCTGGGGGTGAGGATTTTGAGCCCCAGCATTTT.

This chain connects TRBV7-9 to TRBJ2-7; the D gene is possibly TRBD2 (7 bases). Trimming removed 6 bases at V and 6 bases at J, with 24 bases between. The CDR3 runs to 16 residues. The germline gives CDR1 SEHNR, CDR2 FQNEAQ (reference sequence). CDR3 bases: TGTGCCAGCAGGCGTTTAGTGGGGGGGCGGGGTATCGAGCAGTACTTC. Residues: CASRRLVGGRGIEQYF.

The rearrangement joins TRBV5-1 to TRBJ2-7; TRBD2 aligns across 7 bases. Germline trimming cut 1 base from V and 4 bases from J; bases unmatched to any gene: 8. Germline CDR1 SGHRS, CDR2 YFSETQ. The CDR3 covers 15 residues. CDR3 protein: CASSLTRDGRYEQYF. CDR3 sequence (DNA): TGCGCCAGCAGCTTGACGAGGGACGGGAGGTACGAGCAGTACTTC.

This rearrangement joins TRBV30 to TRBJ1-6; TRBD1 aligns across 7 bases. The CDR3 consists of 18 residues. Germline trimming cut 5 bases from V and 8 bases from J; bases unmatched to any gene: 21. Looked up from germline, CDR1 is GTSNPN and CDR2 is SVGIG (reference sequence). DNA for the CDR3: TGTGCCTGGGTTTACAGGGGATGGAGATTCCGAAGGGATTCACCCCTCCACTTT. Translation gives CAWVYRGWRFRRDSPLHF. The complete variable domain, with remaining parts taken from reference TRBV30 and TRBJ1-6, reads SQTIHQWPATLVQPVGSPLSLECTVEGTSNPNLYWYRQAAGRGLQLLFYSVGIGQISSEVPQNLSASRPQDRQFILSSKKLLLSDSGFYLCAWVYRGWRFRRDSPLHFGNGTRLTVT.

This clonotype was detected only a few times. The chain employs TRBV12-3 or TRBV12-4 and TRBJ1-5; 11 bases align to TRBD1. Germline trimming cut 6 bases from V and 7 bases from J; bases unmatched to any gene: 11. CDR3 length: 16 amino acids. The CDR3 region has the DNA TGTGCCAGCAGGGGCGGGACAGGGGGACAAAGACAGCCCCAGCATTTT. This codes for CASRGGTGGQRQPQHF.

V is TRBV19 and J is TRBJ2-3; 10 bases match TRBD2. The CDR3 runs to 16 residues. Trimming at V came to 4 bases and at J to 4 bases, leaving 8 bases not matched to a gene. Germline values: CDR1 LNHDA, CDR2 SQIVND (reference sequence). CDR3 residues: CASSTPQRGGSDTQYF. CDR3 nucleotide sequence: TGTGCCAGTAGTACCCCGCAGCGGGGGGGCTCAGATACGCAGTATTTT.